This T cell receptor beta chain was documented in a study of blood T cell repertoires in COVID-19 (dated by TCRdb to the early 2020s). Some background on the complete study: Samples covering the acute and convalescent phases of COVID-19 were provided by collaborators in the United States, Italy and Spain. The material from the prospective study consisted of cDNA or gDNA derived from T cells, B-cell-depleted T cells, or PBMCs. Where available, HLA class I and class II types were taken from metadata supplied by the sample provider and were not determined by assay-based typing. The sample metadata nearly always contained a de-identified subject ID, COVID-19 status, age in years and sex. The dataset comprised deeply sampled blood TCRbeta repertoires from subjects exposed to, actively infected with, or recovered from COVID-19. Samples were obtained from the ongoing ImmuneRACE study (first 160 participants) and from 1,254 subjects provided by 6 global collaborators. A freely available public database, intended as a resource for researchers studying the immune response to SARS-CoV-2, is where the repertoires were released. Findings and caveats that apply to the study as a whole: How much clinical and demographic metadata was included differed by source and by participant, and the metadata was provided uncurated.

Each collaborating institution followed its own protocols to collect whole blood in K2EDTA tubes. For TCRbeta analysis, collaborator samples were shipped as frozen whole blood, as isolated PBMCs, or as DNA extracted from either sample type. The immunoSEQ Assay, a bias-controlled multiplex PCR, was used to amplify TCRbeta CDR3 regions from genomic DNA. As for the authors' bioinformatics: Nucleated cell counts per sample were estimated from amplification of reference gene primers within the assay. To quantify the absolute abundance of each unique TCRbeta CDR3 rearrangement, sequence reads were collapsed and filtered. Productive Simpson clonality was computed per sample as the square root of Simpson's diversity index over productive rearrangements. TCRdb holds this immuneACCESS table with in-frame rearrangements only. Some clones are missing; in checked studies, unresolved V genes explain under half, and the rest has no known cause. V and J calls and clone size are as listed in that table; D and trimming were resolved from the DNA. Counted in this sample were over 85,000 clones; more than 75% of them appeared once. The top ten clones comprise around 9.8% of the sample.

This clone was seen more than once but under ten times. Its recognized antigen is unknown. No much larger clone exists at a distance of one base, and base qualities are not known. From the cysteine up to the phenylalanine, the CDR3 has a length of 14 residues. The sequence is cut down to CDR3 DNA, 42 bases in frame from base 1. Sequences MNHEY (CDR1) and SVGEGT (CDR2) are obtained from the germline V gene. V is shortened by 2 bases, J by 0 bases, and the region joining them spans 5 bases. Sequencing was carried out using peripheral blood. The receptor comes from a man aged 55 to 70 with active or convalescent COVID-19. The rearranged segments are TRBV6-2 or TRBV6-3 and TRBJ1-3, with the D gene call left open. The nucleotide sequence is given as TGTGCCAGCAGTTACCGGTTCTCTGGAAACACCATATATTTT. Translated, it gives CASSYRFSGNTIYF.